This T cell receptor beta chain was sequenced for a study of shared clonotypes between healthy human individuals. Study outcomes and limitations: Across a handful of donors, naive CD4 shared around 5%, naive CD8 more than 3%, memory CD4 about 2.5%, memory CD8 roughly 0.37%.

The repertoire was sequenced with immunoSEQ multiplex PCR; TCRdb's copy has only in-frame clones and lacks some. The table has about 690,000 clones, about nine tenths seen once. This CDR3 has 13 residues. Germline CDR1 SEHNR, CDR2 FQNEAQ (reference sequence). The germline V and J ends were trimmed by 0 bases and 7 bases, with 7 bases remaining between them. Points on this clone: What it binds is unknown.

The sequenced material came from memory CD8+ T cells from PBMCs. The subset here: CD45RO+ cells pooled with CCR7-negative TemRA cells. The sequence came from a man aged 18 to 30 in good health. Some clones in this sample may be carry-over from other donors' samples. This chain uses TRBV7-9 with TRBJ2-1; D gene uncertain. CDR3 region: CASSLAHMNEQFF. The CDR3 DNA sequence: TGTGCCAGCAGCTTAGCCCATATGAATGAGCAGTTCTTC.